This T cell receptor beta chain came from a study of blood T cell repertoires in COVID-19. On the study more broadly: COVID-19 samples collected from the United States, Italy and Spain covered acute and convalescent phases. From T cells, B-cell-depleted T cells, or PBMCs came the material, which was cDNA or gDNA.

Patients at the Seattle site were enrolled during active infection and followed longitudinally. The CDR3 contains 15 residues. Germline values: CDR1 LNHDA, CDR2 SQIVND (reference sequence). With 5 bases removed from V and 3 bases from J, the gap between germline ends came to 13 bases. Per the original data handling: Using reference gene primer amplification, nucleated cell counts were estimated. Measured with immunoSEQ multiplex PCR; TCRdb has only the in-frame clones, and not every one. The D gene and trimming were derived from the DNA, and the V and J assignments and clone size from that table. Of roughly 260,000 clones in the sample, approximately 91% were seen once.

Sequencing was done on a sample of peripheral blood. The rearrangement uses TRBV19 and TRBJ2-2; D may be TRBD1 (5 bases). The clonotype comes from a person aged 18 to 35 with COVID-19, enrolled during active disease. The CDR3 loop is CASSGRTGDTGELFF. For the CDR3, the DNA is TGTGCCAGTAGTGGTAGAACAGGTGACACCGGGGAGCTGTTTTTT.